One sample yielded the 27 T cell receptor beta chains listed below, sequenced in a study of blood T cell repertoires in COVID-19. Produced via immunoSEQ multiplex PCR; TCRdb's table is partial and in-frame only. The table records about 200,000 clones, 80% of them present only once. Sequenced material: PBMCs or T cells enriched from blood (not recorded which). These receptor sequences come from a woman aged 40-49 years with acute COVID-19.

This chain connects TRBV27 to TRBJ2-3, with D perhaps TRBD1 (6 bases). Germline V lookup: CDR1 MNHEY, CDR2 SMNVEV (reference sequence). Between the trimmed V and J ends, which lost 4 bases and 2 bases, there was a span of 16 bases. CDR3 length: 16 amino acids. CDR3 region: CASSSFRQAPTDTQYF. CDR3 sequence (DNA): TGTGCCAGCAGTTCATTTCGACAGGCGCCCACAGATACGCAGTATTTT.

In DNA form, the CDR3 reads TGTGCCAGCAGTTACTCGATCGGGAGCTCCTACAATGAGCAGTTCTTC. Protein: CASSYSIGSSYNEQFF. The chain joins TRBV6-2 or TRBV6-3 to TRBJ2-1, with a possible D match to TRBD2 (6 bases). The CDR3 is 16 amino acids. Germline-derived CDR1 and CDR2 are MNHEY and SVGEGT. The V and J ends lost 0 bases and 0 bases respectively, with 9 bases between them.

V usage is TRBV20-1 and J usage is TRBJ2-7; D unresolved. V was clipped by 4 bases and J by 3 bases, with 7 bases between them. CDR3 length: 11 residues. The germline V gene encodes CDR1 DFQATT and CDR2 SNEGSKA (reference sequence). For the CDR3, the DNA is TGCAGTGCTAACGACATCTACGAGCAGTACTTC. Its protein product is CSANDIYEQYF.

The V call is TRBV19, the J call TRBJ1-1; possibly TRBD1 for D (6 bases). Trimming cost V 5 bases and J 1 base, with 8 bases left between them. The CDR3 sequence is 13 residues long. From germline, CDR1 is LNHDA and CDR2 SQIVND (reference sequence). CDR3 loop: CASSQQGNTEAFF. CDR3 bases: TGTGCCAGTAGTCAACAGGGGAACACTGAAGCTTTCTTT. The full variable domain, completed using reference TRBV19 and TRBJ1-1, is DGGITQSPKYLFRKEGQNVTLSCEQNLNHDAMYWYRQDPGQGLRLIYYSQIVNDFQKGDIAEGYSVSREKKESFPLTVTSAQKNPTAFYLCASSQQGNTEAFFGQGTRLTVV.

V and J are TRBV19 and TRBJ2-7; 7 bases map to TRBD2. The CDR3 consists of 15 residues. Unmatched junction bases numbered 11, after V lost 5 bases and J lost 4 bases. Germline V gene sequence: CDR1 LNHDA, CDR2 SQIVND (reference sequence). CDR3 amino acids: CASSHASGSRYEQYF. The CDR3 region has the DNA TGTGCCAGTAGTCATGCTAGCGGTTCTAGGTACGAGCAGTACTTC.

This clone was seen just once. The genes are TRBV6-6 and TRBJ2-7, with D possibly TRBD2 on 6 matching bases. V lost 5 bases and J 9 bases, leaving 14 bases between the germline ends. Germline CDR1 MNHNY, CDR2 SVGAGI (reference sequence). The CDR3 extends over 12 amino acids. CDR3 in DNA: TGTGCCAGCAGTCTGATGCTGGGGGGGCAGTACTTC. Protein: CASSLMLGGQYF.

This chain uses TRBV20-1 with TRBJ2-1; D might be TRBD1 or TRBD2, each matching 6 bases. The CDR3 is made up of 14 amino acids. Germline V gene data show CDR1 as DFQATT and CDR2 as SNEGSKA (reference sequence). Deletions cut 3 bases from V and 1 base from J, with 10 bases between. In DNA form, the CDR3 reads TGCAGTGCTAGTGGGGGGCCATCCTACAATGAGCAGTTCTTC. It specifies CSASGGPSYNEQFF.

This clone was detected many times. The V and J genes are TRBV7-6 and TRBJ1-1; D gene unclear. Trimming pared 1 base from V and 4 bases from J, leaving 13 bases between. CDR3 length: 15 amino acids. From germline, CDR1 is SGHVS and CDR2 FNYEAQ. In DNA form, the CDR3 reads TGTGCCAGCAGCTTAGAGGAGTCTTCGGGCACTGAAGCTTTCTTT. Protein: CASSLEESSGTEAFF. The whole variable domain, filled in from reference TRBV7-6 and TRBJ1-1, reads GAGVSQSPRYKVTKRGQDVALRCDPISGHVSLYWYRQALGQGPEFLTYFNYEAQQDKSGLPNDRFSAERPEGSISTLTIQRTEQRDSAMYRCASSLEESSGTEAFFGQGTRLTVV.

A single count supports this clone. In DNA, the CDR3 is TGCGCCAGCAGCCAAGATCGGGAGACCCAGTACTTC. As protein: CASSQDRETQYF. The chain has TRBV4-1 and TRBJ2-5, with D unclear. Per germline, CDR1 MGHRA and CDR2 YSYEKL. The CDR3 has 12 residues. Trimming cost V 0 bases and J 5 bases, with 4 bases left between them.

This chain connects TRBV5-4 to TRBJ2-7; the match to TRBD1 covers 8 bases. Trimming at V came to 4 bases and at J to 3 bases, leaving 12 bases not matched to a gene. The CDR3 runs 16 residues. The germline CDR1 and CDR2 sequences are SGHNT and YYREEE (reference sequence). The CDR3 protein is CASSKQTGAGVYEQYF. CDR3 nucleotides: TGTGCCAGCAGCAAACAGACAGGGGCTGGGGTCTACGAGCAGTACTTC.

V is TRBV3-1 (or the pseudogene TRBV3-2) and J is TRBJ1-2, with 9 nucleotides matching TRBD1. The trim removed 4 bases at V and 5 bases at J, leaving 17 bases unmatched. Germline assignment: CDR1 LGHDT and CDR2 YNNKEL (reference sequence). The CDR3 length is 18 residues. CDR3 in amino acids: CASSLTPPGTGKKYGYTF. CDR3 nucleotides: TGTGCCAGCAGCCTCACTCCTCCCGGGACAGGGAAAAAATATGGCTACACCTTC.

The rearrangement joins TRBV10-2 to TRBJ1-3; possible D gene TRBD1, 6 bases. Germline assignment: CDR1 WSHSY and CDR2 SAAADI. Trimming stripped 7 bases from V and 2 bases from J, with 18 bases between. The CDR3 spans 16 residues. CDR3: CASILNTGSTGNTIYF. DNA of the CDR3: TGCGCCAGCATCCTAAATACAGGGTCGACTGGAAACACCATATATTTT.

The chain couples TRBV12-3 or TRBV12-4 to TRBJ1-4; no clear D. This CDR3 has 13 amino acids. V was cut by 7 bases and J by 8 bases, with 14 bases left in between. The CDR3 bases are TGTGCCAGCAAGGAAGGAGGGTTAGAAAAACTGTTTTTT. Translating it yields CASKEGGLEKLFF.

The chain couples TRBV11-3 to TRBJ2-1, with 11 bases matching TRBD2. CDR3 length: 15 amino acids. Trimming at V came to 4 bases and at J to 7 bases, leaving 6 bases not matched to a gene. Germline CDR1 SGHNT, CDR2 YENEEA. CDR3 protein: CASSSGLAGWNEQFF. The DNA of the CDR3 is TGTGCCAGCAGCTCCGGACTAGCGGGTTGGAATGAGCAGTTCTTC.

The chain employs TRBV7-2 and TRBJ2-1; TRBD1 agrees at 8 bases. CDR1 is SGHTA and CDR2 is FQGNSA in the germline V gene. V lost 5 bases and J lost 7; bases outside the gene matches: 4. This CDR3 contains 13 residues. This CDR3 reads CASSPGQGNEQFF. The CDR3 DNA is TGTGCCAGCAGCCCAGGACAGGGTAATGAGCAGTTCTTC.

This chain uses TRBV18 with TRBJ1-5, with D perhaps TRBD1 (5 bases). Germline CDR1 is KGHSH and CDR2 is LQKENI. Between the trimmed V and J ends, which lost 3 bases and 0 bases, there was a span of 9 bases. The CDR3 covers 15 residues. Here the CDR3 reads CASSPDSYSNQPQHF. The DNA of the CDR3 is TGTGCCAGCTCACCTGACAGTTATAGCAATCAGCCCCAGCATTTT.

This chain joins TRBV19 and TRBJ1-4; 9 positions agree with TRBD1. Germline lookup yields CDR1 LNHDA and CDR2 SQIVND (reference sequence). V lost 0 bases to trimming and J lost 8 bases; unmatched junction nucleotides: 4. This CDR3 has 15 amino acids. CDR3 amino acids: CASSIDGQGFEKLFF. CDR3 bases: TGTGCCAGTAGTATAGATGGACAGGGGTTCGAAAAACTGTTTTTT.

The J gene is TRBJ1-4, the V gene TRBV14, with 8 positions matching TRBD1. This CDR3 contains 17 residues. In germline, CDR1 is SGHDN, CDR2 FVKESK. J lost 8 bases, V lost 1 base, and 12 bases had no gene match. In nucleotides, the CDR3 is TGTGCCAGCAGCCAAGGCAGGGGGCGCGACTTGGTAGAAAAACTGTTTTTT. It encodes CASSQGRGRDLVEKLFF.

The rearrangement links TRBV7-6 to TRBJ2-5; TRBD2 matches 13 bases. The CDR3 is made up of 17 amino acids. The junction had 4 bases not matched to a gene; V was cut back by 3 bases and J by 0 bases. Germline CDR1 is SGHVS and CDR2 is FNYEAQ. CDR3 in amino acids: CASSLGLAGRYQETQYF. CDR3 coding DNA: TGTGCCAGCAGCTTGGGACTAGCGGGGCGATACCAAGAGACCCAGTACTTC. Using reference TRBV7-6 and TRBJ2-5 for the parts outside the CDR3, the full variable domain is GAGVSQSPRYKVTKRGQDVALRCDPISGHVSLYWYRQALGQGPEFLTYFNYEAQQDKSGLPNDRFSAERPEGSISTLTIQRTEQRDSAMYRCASSLGLAGRYQETQYFGPGTRLLVL.

V is TRBV18 and J is TRBJ2-1, with D possibly being TRBD2 (6 bases). V lost 2 bases and J 6 bases, leaving 17 bases between the germline ends. The CDR3 runs 16 residues. Germline CDR1 is KGHSH and CDR2 is LQKENI. The CDR3 sequence is CASSPSSGAPFNEQFF. CDR3 coding DNA: TGTGCCAGCTCACCATCTTCGGGAGCACCCTTCAATGAGCAGTTCTTC.

This chain connects TRBV4-1 to TRBJ1-2; D is undetermined. Trimming took off 0 bases at V and 11 bases at J, with 16 bases between the two ends. Germline assignment: CDR1 MGHRA and CDR2 YSYEKL. This CDR3 region has 14 residues. CDR3 loop: CASSQDASRRWYTF. In nucleotides, the CDR3 is TGCGCCAGCAGCCAAGACGCCTCGAGGCGGTGGTACACCTTC.

The chain is built from TRBV5-1 and TRBJ2-7, with a weak D call TRBD1 (6 bases). Trimming stripped 0 bases from V and 3 bases from J, with 13 bases between. The CDR3 runs 15 residues. The germline V gene has CDR1 SGHRS and CDR2 YFSETQ. The CDR3 DNA reads as TGCGCCAGCAGCTTGGGGACAGAGTTTTACTACGAGCAGTACTTC. Translation: CASSLGTEFYYEQYF.

This chain joins TRBV6-1 and TRBJ1-2, with D tentatively TRBD1 (5 bases). Trimming shortened V by 3 bases and J by 5 bases, and 13 bases separated the two germline ends. This CDR3 comprises 14 residues. In germline, CDR1 is MNHNS, CDR2 SASEGT. DNA of the CDR3: TGTGCCAGCAGTGATTGGGGGGTGGGTTATGGCTACACCTTC. Translated, it gives CASSDWGVGYGYTF.

V gene TRBV11-2 combines with J gene TRBJ2-7, with 8 bases that match TRBD2. Germline V gives CDR1 SGHAT, CDR2 FQNNGV. With V trimmed by 5 bases and J by 2 bases, 11 bases remained unmatched. CDR3 length: 16 residues. CDR3 loop: CASSPAASGWPYEQYF. The CDR3 coding sequence is TGTGCCAGCAGCCCCGCTGCTAGCGGGTGGCCCTACGAGCAGTACTTC. The whole variable domain, remainder taken from reference TRBV11-2 and TRBJ2-7, is EAGVAQSPRYKIIEKRQSVAFWCNPISGHATLYWYQQILGQGPKLLIQFQNNGVVDDSQLPKDRFSAERLKGVDSTLKIQPAKLEDSAVYLCASSPAASGWPYEQYFGPGTRLTVT.

J is TRBJ1-2 and V is TRBV7-2; TRBD1 aligns across 7 bases. CDR1 and CDR2 from the germline V gene are SGHTA and FQGNSA. The CDR3 runs 16 residues. After removal of 2 bases from V and 1 base from J, the junction contained 7 bases not matched to a gene. CDR3 coding DNA: TGTGCCAGCAGCTTATCCCCTGCAGGGGGTAACTATGGCTACACCTTC. Its protein is CASSLSPAGGNYGYTF.

This chain links TRBV19 with TRBJ1-4, with 8 nucleotides matching TRBD1. The V gene end was trimmed by 5 bases and the J gene end by 6 bases; junction bases not matched to a gene: 5. In germline, CDR1 is LNHDA, CDR2 SQIVND (reference sequence). The CDR3 has 14 amino acids. The CDR3 loop reads CASSRDRQDEKLFF. CDR3 nucleotide sequence: TGTGCCAGTAGTCGGGACAGGCAGGATGAAAAACTGTTTTTT.

V and J are TRBV9 and TRBJ2-1, with a tentative D call TRBD2 (5 bases). Germline CDR1 SGDLS, CDR2 YYNGEE. This CDR3 is built from 11 residues. Trimming cost V 7 bases and J 5 bases, with 7 bases left between them. The CDR3 loop is CASGENNEQFF. CDR3 sequence (DNA): TGTGCCAGCGGGGAGAACAATGAGCAGTTCTTC. Full variable domain (outside the CDR3, taken from reference TRBV9 and TRBJ2-1): DSGVTQTPKHLITATGQRVTLRCSPRSGDLSVYWYQQSLDQGLQFLIQYYNGEERAKGNILERFSAQQFPDLHSELNLSSLELGDSALYFCASGENNEQFFGPGTRLTVL.